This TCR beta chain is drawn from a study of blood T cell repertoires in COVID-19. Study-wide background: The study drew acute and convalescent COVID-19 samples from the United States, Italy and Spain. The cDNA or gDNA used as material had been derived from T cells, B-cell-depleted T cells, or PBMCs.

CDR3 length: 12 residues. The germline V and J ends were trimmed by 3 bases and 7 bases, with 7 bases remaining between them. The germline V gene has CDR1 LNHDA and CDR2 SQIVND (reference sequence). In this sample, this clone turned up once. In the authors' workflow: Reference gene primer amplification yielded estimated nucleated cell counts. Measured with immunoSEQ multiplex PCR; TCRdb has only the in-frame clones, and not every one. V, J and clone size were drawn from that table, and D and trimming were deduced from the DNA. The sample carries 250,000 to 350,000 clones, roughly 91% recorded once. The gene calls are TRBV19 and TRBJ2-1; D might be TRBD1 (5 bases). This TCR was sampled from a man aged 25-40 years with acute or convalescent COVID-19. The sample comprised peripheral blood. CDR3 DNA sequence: TGTGCCAGTAGTATGGGGCTTAATGAGCAGTTCTTC. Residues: CASSMGLNEQFF.